This passage covers 9 T cell receptor beta chains from one sample sequenced in a study of T cells in Graves' hyperthyroidism and ophthalmopathy. The TCR beta CDR3 regions underwent amplification using RNA transcripts as the source. The TCR CDR3 first-round RT-PCR relied on the HTBI primer set. TCRdb reprocessed the multiplex PCR reads with MiXCR, giving one entry per CDR3 protein. The sample holds about 300,000 distinct CDR3 sequences, less than 30% seen once. The sequencing sample was made of blood. The source is a man in his forties with Graves' hyperthyroidism that later progressed to Graves' ophthalmopathy.

The chain uses TRBV28 and TRBJ2-7; D is ambiguous. The CDR3 totals 16 residues. Germline-derived CDR1 and CDR2 are MDHEN and SYDVKM. V lost 5 bases and J lost 3, with 20 bases in between. CDR3 amino acids: CASSIPEPPEVYEQYF. For the CDR3, the DNA is TGTGCCAGCAGTATTCCCGAGCCCCCTGAGGTCTACGAGCAGTACTTC.

This sequence joins TRBV12-3 or TRBV12-4 and TRBJ1-5; maybe TRBD1 (5 bases). The ends were cut back, 7 bases at V and 5 bases at J, with 9 bases in the middle. The CDR3 runs 12 residues. CDR3 nucleotide sequence: TGTGCCAGCAAAACAGGTGATCAGCCCCAGCATTTT. The encoded protein is CASKTGDQPQHF.

The chain uses TRBV6-5 and TRBJ2-7; 8 nucleotides match TRBD1. Losses at the gene ends were 2 bases for V and 3 bases for J; bases not matched to a gene: 12. The CDR3 totals 17 residues. Germline values: CDR1 MNHEY, CDR2 SVGAGI. The CDR3 region has the DNA TGTGCCAGCAGTTACACCTTTACTGGACAGGGATACTACGAGCAGTACTTC. Amino acids: CASSYTFTGQGYYEQYF.

This clonotype was seen ten or more times. This rearrangement joins TRBV24-1 to TRBJ2-3; D gene unclear. The CDR3 totals 15 residues. The V end was cut by 3 bases, the J end by 3 bases, with 12 bases between. Germline V gives CDR1 KGHDR, CDR2 SFDVKD. CDR3 protein: CATSDGFPRTDTQYF. The CDR3 coding sequence is TGTGCCACCAGTGATGGCTTCCCGAGGACAGATACGCAGTATTTT.

This clonotype was picked up many times. This chain joins TRBV28 and TRBJ2-5; D tentatively fits TRBD1 or TRBD2 (5 bases each). CDR1 is MDHEN and CDR2 is SYDVKM in the germline V gene. CDR3 size: 18 residues. The germline V and J ends were trimmed by 3 bases and 2 bases, with 22 bases remaining between them. CDR3 residues: CASSLSGTVLMVQETQYF. The CDR3 coding sequence is TGTGCCAGCAGTTTGTCCGGGACCGTGTTAATGGTTCAAGAGACCCAGTACTTC. The entire variable domain, with the rest obtained from reference TRBV28 and TRBJ2-5, is as follows: DVKVTQSSRYLVKRTGEKVFLECVQDMDHENMFWYRQDPGLGLRLIYFSYDVKMKEKGDIPEGYSVSREKKERFSLILESASTNQTSMYLCASSLSGTVLMVQETQYFGPGTRLLVL.

This clonotype was found a few times. J is TRBJ1-3 and V is TRBV18; no clear D. Trimming took 3 bases from V and 0 from J, leaving 9 bases between them. From germline, CDR1 is KGHSH and CDR2 LQKENI. The CDR3 runs 15 residues. The CDR3 reads CASSPPGFSGNTIYF. CDR3 DNA sequence: TGTGCCAGCTCACCCCCGGGCTTCTCTGGAAACACCATATATTTT. Drawing the rest from reference TRBV18 and TRBJ1-3, the complete variable domain is NAGVMQNPRHLVRRRGQEARLRCSPMKGHSHVYWYRQLPEEGLKFMVYLQKENIIDESGMPKERFSAEFPKEGPSILRIQQVVRGDSAAYFCASSPPGFSGNTIYFGEGSWLTVV.

At least ten counts were recorded for this clonotype. The chain is built from TRBV20-1 and TRBJ1-2; a weak D match, TRBD1 (6 bases). Germline V gives CDR1 DFQATT, CDR2 SNEGSKA (reference sequence). CDR3 length equals 14 residues. Trimming took off 6 bases at V and 3 bases at J, with 17 bases between the two ends. CDR3 DNA: TGCAGTGCGGCCCCCAGGGGTACAGACTATGGCTACACCTTC. Protein product: CSAAPRGTDYGYTF.

This clonotype was detected once. The rearrangement links TRBV6-1 to TRBJ1-2; D perhaps matches TRBD1 (5 bases). CDR3 length: 13 amino acids. Trimming removed 7 bases from V and 3 bases from J, with 12 bases in between. The germline CDR1 and CDR2 sequences are MNHNS and SASEGT. CDR3 DNA: TGTGCCAGCACTGTAGGCAGGGACTATGGCTACACCTTC. Translation: CASTVGRDYGYTF.

This clonotype was found many times. The V and J genes are TRBV19 and TRBJ1-1; 9 bases map to TRBD1. This CDR3 comprises 16 residues. Germline V gene sequence: CDR1 LNHDA, CDR2 SQIVND (reference sequence). The ends lost 7 bases at V and 1 base at J; junction bases unmatched: 10. CDR3 region: CASTSPGDRANTEAFF. In nucleotides, the CDR3 is TGTGCCAGTACTTCCCCCGGGGACAGGGCGAACACTGAAGCTTTCTTT.